This T cell receptor (beta chain) appears in the sequencing data of a study of cytomegalovirus exposure and HLA in healthy donors. Sequencing used immunoSEQ multiplex PCR; TCRdb keeps in-frame clones, though not all of them. The sample shows 100,000 or so clones, roughly 85% of them seen only once. This clone has just a few counts. Germline CDR1 and CDR2: MNHEY and SVGAGI. CDR3 length: 14 amino acids. The J segment lost 6 bases and the V segment lost 5 bases, leaving 4 bases of the junction unmatched. This sequence joins TRBV6-5 and TRBJ2-2; 9 nucleotides match TRBD2. This clonotype originated in a man between 18 and 29 years old in good health and CMV-seropositive. The sample comprised PBMCs. CDR3 DNA sequence: TGTGCCAGCAGTCGCGGGGGGGGGTCCGGGGAGCTGTTTTTT. Translated: CASSRGGGSGELFF.